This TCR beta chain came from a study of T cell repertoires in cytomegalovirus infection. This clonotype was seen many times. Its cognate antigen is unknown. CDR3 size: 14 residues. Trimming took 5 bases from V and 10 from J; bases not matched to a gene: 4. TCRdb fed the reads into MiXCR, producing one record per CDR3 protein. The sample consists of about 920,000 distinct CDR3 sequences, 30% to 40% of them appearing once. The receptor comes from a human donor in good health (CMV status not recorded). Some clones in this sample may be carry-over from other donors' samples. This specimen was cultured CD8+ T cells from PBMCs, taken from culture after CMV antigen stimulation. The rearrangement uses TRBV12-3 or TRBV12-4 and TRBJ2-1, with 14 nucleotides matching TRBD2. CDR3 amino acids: CASSLGTSGGEQFF. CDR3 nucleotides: TGTGCCAGCAGTCTCGGGACTAGCGGGGGCGAGCAGTTCTTC.